Sequencing of this T cell receptor (beta chain) was carried out in a study of T cell changes during pregnancy in multiple sclerosis. Repertoires were generated with immunoSEQ multiplex PCR, while TCRdb's copy carries only in-frame clones and drops some. Among some 110,000 clones listed, 85% to 95% were seen once. The germline gives CDR1 MNHNS, CDR2 SASEGT. Trimming stripped 1 base from V and 8 bases from J, with 16 bases between. The CDR3 is 15 amino acids. The genes are TRBV6-1 and TRBJ2-3; D might be TRBD1 (5 bases). This receptor was identified in a female donor with multiple sclerosis, enrolled in a pregnancy study. The sequencing used peripheral blood, collected after pregnancy. CDR3 DNA sequence: TGTGCCAGCAGTGAAGTAAACAGGAACGTCGGTACGCAGTATTTT. It yields the protein CASSEVNRNVGTQYF.